The next 2 T cell receptor beta chains were all read from a single sample in a study of regulatory T cells in long-lasting Graves disease (dated by TCRdb to the early 2020s). Sample time point, as interpreted from the label and publication: persistent/refractory GD, antithyroid drugs over 5 years with positive TRAb. For both TCR sequencing and RNA sequencing, RNA was extracted from PBMCs in TRIzol. Library prep was done by multiplex PCR. Sequencing was performed on an Illumina HiSeq 4000. CDR3 regions were amplified by Arm-PCR with iRepertoire HTBI primers to construct TCR beta libraries. TCRdb passed the public sequencing reads through fastp at Q25 and MiXCR, retaining productive beta sequences. Rows merge per CDR3 protein into single entries with the most common DNA and genes. The sample profile shows 250,000 to 300,000 distinct CDR3 sequences; 22% of them were found once. 56% of the sample comes from the top ten.

Specimen: peripheral blood mononuclear cells (PBMCs), collected when the disease was refractory, from a patient treated with antithyroid drugs. Receptors originate from a female donor with Graves disease.

For the CDR3, the DNA is TGTGCCAGCAGTTCCAATAGCGGGAGCCGTTACTACAATGAGCAGTTCTTC. Amino acid sequence: CASSSNSGSRYYNEQFF. The chain couples TRBV28 to TRBJ2-1, with 9 nucleotides matching TRBD2. V gave up 4 bases and J gave up 3 bases; unmatched junction bases: 10. The CDR3 totals 17 residues. Germline V CDR1 and CDR2: MDHEN, SYDVKM.

This clonotype appeared many times. V is TRBV7-9 and J is TRBJ1-6, with a possible D match to TRBD1 (5 bases). The CDR3 consists of 13 residues. CDR1 is SEHNR and CDR2 is FQNEAQ in the germline V gene (reference sequence). V was cut by 1 base and J by 9 bases, with 7 bases left in between. Written as DNA, the CDR3 is TGTGCCAGCAGCTTAGAGGGGCTTTCACCCCTCCACTTT. It is translated as CASSLEGLSPLHF.